The source of this T cell receptor (beta chain) is a study of blood T cell repertoires in COVID-19. Across the study: Sources were T cells, B-cell-depleted T cells, or PBMCs; the material itself was cDNA or gDNA.

Generated by immunoSEQ multiplex PCR, the TCRdb table keeps only in-frame clones and is missing some. The repertoire holds 90,000 to 150,000 clones, with around 87% as singletons. CDR1 and CDR2 from the germline V gene are LGHDT and YNNKEL (reference sequence). The CDR3 extends over 14 amino acids. J lost 5 bases, V lost 3 bases, and 5 bases had no gene match. The sample holds one count of this clone. V and J are TRBV3-1 (or the pseudogene TRBV3-2) and TRBJ2-5; 8 bases are shared with TRBD2. The TCR was taken from a human donor in a cohort sampled during active COVID-19. The sample comprised peripheral blood. Here the CDR3 reads CASSQRGAGETQYF. CDR3 nucleotides: TGTGCCAGCAGCCAGCGGGGGGCTGGTGAGACCCAGTACTTC.